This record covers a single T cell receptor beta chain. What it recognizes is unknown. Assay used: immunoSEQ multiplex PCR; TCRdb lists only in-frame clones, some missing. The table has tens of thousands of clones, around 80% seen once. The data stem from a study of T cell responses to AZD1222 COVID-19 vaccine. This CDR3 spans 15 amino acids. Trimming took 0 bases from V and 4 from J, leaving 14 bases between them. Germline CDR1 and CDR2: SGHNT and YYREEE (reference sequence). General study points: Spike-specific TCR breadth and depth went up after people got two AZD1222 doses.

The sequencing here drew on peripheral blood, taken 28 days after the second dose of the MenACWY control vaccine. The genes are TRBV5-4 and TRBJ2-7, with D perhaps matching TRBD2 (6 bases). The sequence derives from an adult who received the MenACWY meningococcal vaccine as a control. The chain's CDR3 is CASSLAPGVRYEQYF. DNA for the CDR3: TGTGCCAGCAGCTTGGCCCCGGGAGTCAGGTACGAGCAGTACTTC.